One sample yielded the 8 T cell receptor beta chains listed below, sequenced in a study of persistence of HIV-infected CD4 T cells. Antigens of these TCRs are unknown. An overlapping HIV-1 Gag peptide pool stimulated these cells at roughly 0.97 ug/peptide/mL. CD40L-negative CD69-negative CD45RO-high memory CD4+ T cells were sorted as populations depleted of antigen-responding cells. The immunoSEQ assay was version 4, run in survey mode. Libraries were prepared by immunoSEQ multiplex PCR; TCRdb keeps only in-frame clonotypes and omits some of them. This sample has about 36,000 clones, with around 85% found just once. Material: cultured CD4+ T cells from PBMCs, obtained from a patient who received antiretroviral therapy. Receptors were obtained from an adult with HIV. The donor label of this sample is uncertain.

This chain joins TRBV19 and TRBJ1-6; weak D call: TRBD1 (6 bases). Germline assignment: CDR1 LNHDA and CDR2 SQIVND (reference sequence). The V end was cut by 6 bases, the J end by 5 bases, with 11 bases between. The CDR3 has 14 residues. CDR3 sequence (DNA): TGTGCCAGTAGGGAGGGACAAAATAATTCACCCCTCCACTTT. Its translation: CASREGQNNSPLHF.

The J gene is TRBJ2-3, the V gene TRBV10-1, with 13 nucleotides matching TRBD2. J lost 5 bases, V lost 5 bases, and 7 bases had no gene match. Looked up from germline, CDR1 is WNHNN and CDR2 is SYGVQD (reference sequence). The CDR3 sequence is 16 residues long. The DNA of the CDR3 is TGCGCCAGCAGTAATCGACTAGCGGGGGGACGAGATACGCAGTATTTT. Amino acid sequence: CASSNRLAGGRDTQYF.

J is TRBJ2-1 and V is TRBV5-8; TRBD2 matches 16 bases. Trimming took 4 bases from V and 5 from J; bases not matched to a gene: 15. The germline CDR1 and CDR2 sequences are SGHTS and YDEGEE. The CDR3 spans 20 residues. The CDR3 nucleotides read TGTGCCAGCAGCCCCCTCGACAGACCGGGACTAGCGGGGGGGCACAATGAGCAGTTCTTC. It encodes CASSPLDRPGLAGGHNEQFF.

The chain has TRBV4-2 and TRBJ2-1; 11 nucleotides match TRBD2. Germline V gene lookup returns CDR1 LGHNA and CDR2 YNFKEQ. This CDR3 comprises 17 residues. V lost 5 bases, J lost 4 bases, and 10 bases stayed unmatched. The CDR3, as DNA: TGTGCCAGCAGCAGGAATCCGGGACTAGCGGATTACAATGAGCAGTTCTTC. Residues: CASSRNPGLADYNEQFF.

V and J are TRBV2 and TRBJ2-4; the D gene is possibly TRBD2 (5 bases). V was clipped by 3 bases and J by 1 base, with 10 bases between them. The germline V gene encodes CDR1 SNHLY and CDR2 FYNNEI. The CDR3 has 15 residues. The CDR3 coding sequence is TGTGCCAGCAGTGACGGCGGGTGGGCCAAAAACATTCAGTACTTC. Translated: CASSDGGWAKNIQYF.

The genes are TRBV6-5 and TRBJ2-7, with a tentative D call TRBD2 (5 bases). The CDR3 extends over 13 amino acids. CDR1 is MNHEY and CDR2 is SVGAGI in the germline V gene. Between the trimmed V and J ends, which lost 6 bases and 5 bases, there was a span of 14 bases. The CDR3 sequence is CASRKRLAHEQYF. CDR3 coding DNA: TGTGCCAGCAGGAAGCGGTTGGCCCACGAGCAGTACTTC.

The V gene is TRBV19, the J gene TRBJ1-4; D may be TRBD1 (6 bases). V shed 4 bases and J shed 4 bases, with 10 bases lying between them. CDR1 LNHDA and CDR2 SQIVND come from the germline V gene (reference sequence). CDR3 length: 14 amino acids. The CDR3 here is CASSSWGLNEKLFF. Written as DNA, the CDR3 is TGTGCCAGTAGTAGCTGGGGGCTTAATGAAAAACTGTTTTTT. The full variable domain, in which reference TRBV19 and TRBJ1-4 provide the parts outside the CDR3, is DGGITQSPKYLFRKEGQNVTLSCEQNLNHDAMYWYRQDPGQGLRLIYYSQIVNDFQKGDIAEGYSVSREKKESFPLTVTSAQKNPTAFYLCASSSWGLNEKLFFGSGTQLSVL.

This clone was detected only once. The chain joins TRBV2 to TRBJ2-1, with TRBD2 matching 10 bases. The V gene end was trimmed by 3 bases and the J gene end by 6 bases; junction bases not matched to a gene: 5. CDR3 length equals 15 residues. Germline CDR1 SNHLY, CDR2 FYNNEI. CDR3 bases: TGTGCCAGCAGTGACAGCGGGGGGGGATCCAATGAGCAGTTCTTC. This sequence encodes CASSDSGGGSNEQFF.